The clone carrying this T cell receptor (beta chain) was observed at least ten times. Its antigen is not known. This sample was taken from a study of CD8 T cells in ankylosing spondylitis. Notes on the study in general: Reported data indicate significant enrichment of disease-linked clones within matched ankylosing spondylitis synovial fluid. A TCR beta motif made of roughly eight highly homologous variants seemed typical of ankylosing spondylitis blood.

Quantitative 5'-RACE with molecular barcodes was used to make the TCR beta libraries. One entry per CDR3 protein, called by TCRdb with MiXCR from the 5' RACE reads. The sample records around 160,000 distinct CDR3 sequences, roughly 12% being singletons. The CDR3 loop spans 19 amino acids. V dropped 2 bases and J dropped 8 bases, with 28 bases sitting between them. Germline V gene lookup returns CDR1 MNHEY and CDR2 SVGAGI. Sequences were obtained from blood, either unsorted or a sorted T cell fraction (not recorded which). The chain combines TRBV6-5 with TRBJ2-1; D could derive from TRBD1 or TRBD2 (5 bases each). The source of this sequence is a male donor with ankylosing spondylitis or in good health (not recorded which). The CDR3 coding sequence is TGTGCCAGCAGTTACCCCCGTTCGTTTCCCGGGACCTCTAAGGATGAGCAGTTCTTC. Translated, it gives CASSYPRSFPGTSKDEQFF.